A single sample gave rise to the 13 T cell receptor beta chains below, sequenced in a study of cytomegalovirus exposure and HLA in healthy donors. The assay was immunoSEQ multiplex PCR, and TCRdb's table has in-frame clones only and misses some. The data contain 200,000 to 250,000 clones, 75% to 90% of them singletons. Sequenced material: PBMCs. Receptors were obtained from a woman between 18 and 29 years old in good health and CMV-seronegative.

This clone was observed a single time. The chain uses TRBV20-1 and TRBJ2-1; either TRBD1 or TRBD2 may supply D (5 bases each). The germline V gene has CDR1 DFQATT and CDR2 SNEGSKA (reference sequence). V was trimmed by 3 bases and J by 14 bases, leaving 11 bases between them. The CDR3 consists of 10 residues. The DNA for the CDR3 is TGCAGTGCTAGGGGGACCCAGGAGTTCTTC. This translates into CSARGTQEFF.

The CDR3 sequence: CASSQANGAANEKLFF. CDR3 coding DNA: TGTGCCAGCAGCCAAGCCAACGGCGCGGCTAATGAAAAACTGTTTTTT. V gene TRBV4-2 combines with J gene TRBJ1-4; D unresolved. Germline CDR1 is LGHNA and CDR2 is YNFKEQ. V gave up 1 base and J gave up 3 bases, with 12 bases separating them. CDR3 length: 16 residues.

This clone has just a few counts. CDR3 coding DNA: TGTGCCAGAAAAGGGGAGTCAACTAATGAAAAACTGTTTTTT. It is translated as CARKGESTNEKLFF. The chain employs TRBV2 and TRBJ1-4, with D possibly matching TRBD1 (5 bases). The CDR3 spans 14 residues. V lost 9 bases and J 0 bases, leaving 11 bases between the germline ends. The germline CDR1 and CDR2 sequences are SNHLY and FYNNEI.

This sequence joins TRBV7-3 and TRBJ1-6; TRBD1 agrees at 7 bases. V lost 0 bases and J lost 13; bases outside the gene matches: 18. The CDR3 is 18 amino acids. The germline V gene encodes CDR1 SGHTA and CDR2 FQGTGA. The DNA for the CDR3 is TGTGCCAGCAGCTTAACCCGGGAGACAGGGCCTATAATTCACCCCCTCCACTTT. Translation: CASSLTRETGPIIHPLHF. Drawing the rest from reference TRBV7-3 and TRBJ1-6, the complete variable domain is GAGVSQTPSNKVTEKGKYVELRCDPISGHTALYWYRQSLGQGPEFLIYFQGTGAADDSGLPNDRFFAVRPEGSVSTLKIQRTERGDSAVYLCASSLTRETGPIIHPLHFGNGTRLTVT.

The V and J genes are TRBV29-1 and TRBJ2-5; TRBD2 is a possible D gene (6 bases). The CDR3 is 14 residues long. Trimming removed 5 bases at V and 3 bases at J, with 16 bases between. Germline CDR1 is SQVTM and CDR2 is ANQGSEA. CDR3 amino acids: CSVLGLATEETQYF. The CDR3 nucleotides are TGCAGCGTTCTGGGGCTAGCGACAGAAGAGACCCAGTACTTC.

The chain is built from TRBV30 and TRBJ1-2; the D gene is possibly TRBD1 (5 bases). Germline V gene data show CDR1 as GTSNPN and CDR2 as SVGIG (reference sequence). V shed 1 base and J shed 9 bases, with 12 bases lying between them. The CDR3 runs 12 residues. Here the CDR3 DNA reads TGTGCCTGGAGTGGAGTCGGGGGAAGCTACACCTTC. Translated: CAWSGVGGSYTF.

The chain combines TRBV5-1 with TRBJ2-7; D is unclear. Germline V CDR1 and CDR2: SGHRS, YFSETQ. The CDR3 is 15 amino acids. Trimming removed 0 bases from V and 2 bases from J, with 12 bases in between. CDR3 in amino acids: CASSLVVGFTYEQYF. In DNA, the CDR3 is TGCGCCAGCAGCTTGGTCGTGGGTTTCACCTACGAGCAGTACTTC.

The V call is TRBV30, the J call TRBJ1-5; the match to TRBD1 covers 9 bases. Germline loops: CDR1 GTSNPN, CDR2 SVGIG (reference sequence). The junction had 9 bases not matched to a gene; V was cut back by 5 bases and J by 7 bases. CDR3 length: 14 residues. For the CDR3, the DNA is TGTGCCTGGGGGACAGGGAACGACGGCCAGCCCCAGCATTTT. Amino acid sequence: CAWGTGNDGQPQHF. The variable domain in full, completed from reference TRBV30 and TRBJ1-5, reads SQTIHQWPATLVQPVGSPLSLECTVEGTSNPNLYWYRQAAGRGLQLLFYSVGIGQISSEVPQNLSASRPQDRQFILSSKKLLLSDSGFYLCAWGTGNDGQPQHFGDGTRLSIL.

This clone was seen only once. CDR3 amino acids: CASSAAGYNTEAFF. In nucleotides, the CDR3 is TGTGCCAGCAGTGCCGCCGGTTACAACACTGAAGCTTTCTTT. V usage is TRBV6-6 and J usage is TRBJ1-1; D not certain. Germline CDR1 is MNHNY and CDR2 is SVGAGI (reference sequence). The CDR3 has 14 residues. Trimming shortened V by 5 bases and J by 2 bases, and 12 bases separated the two germline ends.

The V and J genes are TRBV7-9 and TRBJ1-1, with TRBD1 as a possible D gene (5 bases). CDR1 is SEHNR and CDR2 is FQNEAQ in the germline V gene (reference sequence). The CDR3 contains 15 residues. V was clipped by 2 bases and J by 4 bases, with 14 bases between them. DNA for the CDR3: TGTGCCAGCAGCTTATGGATGGGTCAGGGCACTGAAGCTTTCTTT. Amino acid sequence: CASSLWMGQGTEAFF. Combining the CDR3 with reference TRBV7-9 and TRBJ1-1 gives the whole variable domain DTGVSQNPRHKITKRGQNVTFRCDPISEHNRLYWYRQTLGQGPEFLTYFQNEAQLEKSRLLSDRFSAERPKGSFSTLEIQRTEQGDSAMYLCASSLWMGQGTEAFFGQGTRLTVV.

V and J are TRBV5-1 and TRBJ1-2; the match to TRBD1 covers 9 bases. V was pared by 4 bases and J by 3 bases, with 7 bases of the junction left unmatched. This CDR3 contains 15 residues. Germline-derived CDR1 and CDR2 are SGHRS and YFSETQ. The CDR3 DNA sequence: TGCGCCAGCAGCGCCGGGACAGGGTTGGACTATGGCTACACCTTC. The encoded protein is CASSAGTGLDYGYTF.

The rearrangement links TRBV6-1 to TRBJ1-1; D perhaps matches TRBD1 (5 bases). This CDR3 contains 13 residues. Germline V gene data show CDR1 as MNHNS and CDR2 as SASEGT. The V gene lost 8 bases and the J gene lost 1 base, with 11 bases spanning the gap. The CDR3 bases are TGTGCCAGCGGAAGGGGCGCGAACACTGAAGCTTTCTTT. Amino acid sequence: CASGRGANTEAFF.

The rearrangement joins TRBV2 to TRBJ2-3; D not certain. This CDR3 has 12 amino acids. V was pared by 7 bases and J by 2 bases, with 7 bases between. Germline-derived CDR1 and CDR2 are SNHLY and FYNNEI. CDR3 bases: TGTGCCAGCACCACCTCCACAGATACGCAGTATTTT. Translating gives CASTTSTDTQYF.